The next 27 T cell receptor beta chains were all read from a single sample in a study of identical twins. Via MiXCR, TCRdb re-called the 5' RACE reads, giving one row per CDR3 protein. The top ten clones hold 2.5% to 3.5% of a sample with 250,000 or so distinct CDR3 sequences, roughly 8.7% of them seen once. A further study also used this sample, focusing on yellow fever vaccine responses in identical twins.

The sample consisted of CD8+ T cells sorted from blood. These receptors came from a woman aged 18-30 years in good health.

This clonotype was seen at least ten times. The chain is built from TRBV20-1 and TRBJ1-5; no firm D call. Per germline, CDR1 DFQATT and CDR2 SNEGSKA (reference sequence). This CDR3 has 12 amino acids. CDR3 nucleotide sequence: TGCAGGCCATGGTGTAGCAATCAGCCCCAGCATTTT. Translation: CRPWCSNQPQHF.

This clonotype appeared a few times. The chain couples TRBV27 to TRBJ2-5, with no clear D. The CDR3 runs 14 residues. Trimming stripped 0 bases from V and 4 bases from J, with 9 bases between. Germline assignment: CDR1 MNHEY and CDR2 SMNVEV (reference sequence). Here the CDR3 reads CASSLSWGTETQYF. Here the CDR3 DNA reads TGTGCCAGCAGTTTATCGTGGGGAACAGAGACCCAGTACTTC.

The chain uses TRBV28 and TRBJ2-7; 9 bases map to TRBD2. The V and J ends lost 3 bases and 3 bases, in that order; junction bases with no gene match: 12. Germline-derived CDR1 and CDR2 are MDHEN and SYDVKM. CDR3 length: 17 amino acids. CDR3 bases: TGTGCCAGCAGTTTGAATTCGCTAGCGGGGAGCTACTACGAGCAGTACTTC. It translates to CASSLNSLAGSYYEQYF.

This clonotype occurred a few times. The chain employs TRBV24-1 and TRBJ2-3; TRBD2 aligns across 9 bases. The V segment lost 4 bases and the J segment 0 bases; nucleotides outside the gene matches: 7. The germline V gene encodes CDR1 KGHDR and CDR2 SFDVKD. The CDR3 contains 17 residues. The CDR3, as DNA: TGTGCCACCAGTGACCGACTAGCGGAACCTAGCACAGATACGCAGTATTTT. Protein product: CATSDRLAEPSTDTQYF.

This clonotype has at least ten counts. This chain connects TRBV5-1 to TRBJ2-1, with TRBD2 matching over 10 bases. The CDR3 covers 17 residues. The V segment lost 4 bases and the J segment 2 bases; nucleotides outside the gene matches: 9. CDR1 is SGHRS and CDR2 is YFSETQ in the germline V gene. The DNA for the CDR3 is TGCGCCAGCAGCCGTAACCCGGGACTAGCGACCTACAATGAGCAGTTCTTC. Translated, it gives CASSRNPGLATYNEQFF.

This clonotype was seen only a few times. J is TRBJ2-7 and V is TRBV10-2; D call uncertain. This CDR3 contains 16 residues. Per the germline V gene, CDR1 is WSHSY and CDR2 is SAAADI. The V end was cut by 2 bases, the J end by 1 base, with 15 bases between. This CDR3 reads CASSEEHTVASYEQYF. The DNA of the CDR3 is TGCGCCAGCAGTGAGGAGCACACCGTGGCGTCCTACGAGCAGTACTTC.

The chain couples TRBV3-1 to TRBJ2-7; TRBD2 agrees at 7 bases. V lost 5 bases to trimming and J lost 2 bases; unmatched junction nucleotides: 9. Germline V CDR1 and CDR2: LGHDT, YNNKEL (reference sequence). The CDR3 sequence is 15 residues long. In DNA, the CDR3 is TGTGCCAGCAGCGCAACGGGAAGCGGGACCTACGAGCAGTACTTC. It translates to CASSATGSGTYEQYF.

The chain carries TRBV4-3 and TRBJ2-5, with D possibly being TRBD1 (5 bases). The V gene lost 3 bases and the J gene lost 3 bases, with 8 bases spanning the gap. The CDR3 runs to 13 residues. Germline lookup yields CDR1 LGHNA and CDR2 YSLEER. The CDR3: CASSHRVEETQYF. The CDR3 coding sequence is TGCGCCAGCAGCCACAGGGTCGAAGAGACCCAGTACTTC.

This clonotype was picked up many times. The CDR3 here is CASSLGTSGELFF. As DNA, the CDR3 is TGTGCCAGCAGCTTGGGGACTAGCGGGGAGCTGTTTTTT. The chain employs TRBV7-8 and TRBJ2-2; 8 nucleotides align to TRBD2. V gave up 3 bases and J gave up 7 bases; unmatched junction bases: 1. CDR3 length: 13 residues. Germline CDR1 SGHVS, CDR2 FQNEAQ.

This clonotype was detected ten times or more. V and J are TRBV7-9 and TRBJ2-1, with 9 nucleotides matching TRBD2. The CDR3 runs 14 residues. J was trimmed by 3 bases and V by 5 bases; bases with no gene match: 2. Germline values: CDR1 SEHNR, CDR2 FQNEAQ (reference sequence). The CDR3 DNA sequence: TGTGCCAGCAGCGGGACTAGCTTCTACAATGAGCAGTTCTTC. Translated: CASSGTSFYNEQFF.

The rearrangement joins TRBV20-1 to TRBJ2-7; TRBD2 aligns across 10 bases. The CDR3 spans 17 residues. The germline V gene encodes CDR1 DFQATT and CDR2 SNEGSKA (reference sequence). The V segment lost 6 bases and the J segment 4 bases; nucleotides outside the gene matches: 18. The CDR3 DNA is TGCAGTGCCCCCACTAGCGGGATACGCGGGGCCGATTACGAGCAGTACTTC. Residues: CSAPTSGIRGADYEQYF.

In nucleotides, the CDR3 is TGCAGCGTTGAGGGACGGATAGATGGCTACACCTTC. Protein product: CSVEGRIDGYTF. The chain has TRBV29-1 and TRBJ1-2; D is perhaps TRBD1 (5 bases). In germline, CDR1 is SQVTM, CDR2 ANQGSEA. This CDR3 spans 12 amino acids. V lost 3 bases to trimming and J lost 6 bases, with 11 bases between them.

This clonotype was found many times. The chain has TRBV27 and TRBJ1-2; 7 bases agree with TRBD1. From germline, CDR1 is MNHEY and CDR2 SMNVEV (reference sequence). The J segment lost 7 bases and the V segment lost 0 bases, leaving 5 bases of the junction unmatched. The CDR3 totals 14 residues. The CDR3 sequence: CASSLSGRGFGYTF. The DNA of the CDR3 is TGTGCCAGCAGTTTATCGGGCAGGGGGTTTGGCTACACCTTC.

This clonotype was seen repeatedly, ten times or more. The V call is TRBV12-3 or TRBV12-4, the J call TRBJ2-1; D possibly matches TRBD1 or TRBD2 (5 bases each). The CDR3 length is 16 residues. V was shortened by 6 bases and J by 6 bases, with 21 bases between the two germline ends. The CDR3 region has the DNA TGTGCCAGCAGCCCTCTGGATGTGGGGGATGTCAATGAGCAGTTCTTC. The encoded protein is CASSPLDVGDVNEQFF.

CDR3 region: CASRMMRGSSEQYF. Written as DNA, the CDR3 is TGTGCCAGCAGAATGATGAGGGGCTCATCCGAGCAGTACTTC. The chain uses TRBV28 and TRBJ2-7; possibly TRBD1 or TRBD2 for D (5 bases each). The germline V and J ends were trimmed by 6 bases and 6 bases, with 18 bases remaining between them. Germline CDR1 reads MDHEN; CDR2 reads SYDVKM. The CDR3 runs to 14 residues.

The chain carries TRBV7-3 and TRBJ2-7; D call uncertain. Germline assignment: CDR1 SGHTA and CDR2 FQGTGA. The CDR3 length is 13 residues. V was cut by 8 bases and J by 3 bases, with 14 bases left in between. The CDR3 loop reads CASSEGPHYEQYF. CDR3 DNA: TGTGCCAGCTCCGAAGGACCCCACTACGAGCAGTACTTC.

The rearrangement joins TRBV4-1 to TRBJ2-5; TRBD1 might be the D (5 bases). This CDR3 has 18 amino acids. Germline CDR1 is MGHRA and CDR2 is YSYEKL. The V end lost 0 bases, the J end lost 3 bases, and 20 bases lay between the germline ends. The CDR3 loop reads CASSQDTGVLGQEETQYF. The CDR3 DNA sequence: TGCGCCAGCAGCCAAGATACAGGTGTTCTTGGGCAGGAAGAGACCCAGTACTTC.

This clonotype has more than one count but fewer than ten. The rearrangement uses TRBV7-9 and TRBJ2-1; TRBD1 agrees at 10 bases. CDR1 SEHNR and CDR2 FQNEAQ come from the germline V gene (reference sequence). The CDR3 sequence is 15 residues long. The J segment lost 4 bases and the V segment lost 3 bases, leaving 3 bases of the junction unmatched. The CDR3 loop reads CASSFSGQGYNEQFF. CDR3 nucleotides: TGTGCCAGCAGCTTCTCGGGACAGGGGTACAATGAGCAGTTCTTC.

This clonotype was observed a few times. The rearrangement uses TRBV6-2 or TRBV6-3 and TRBJ1-2; D remains unclear. The V end was cut by 7 bases, the J end by 2 bases, with 14 bases between. CDR1 is MNHEY, CDR2 SVGEGT, per germline. The CDR3 length is 14 residues. In DNA, the CDR3 is TGTGCCAGCACTCAGGATTACTTGAACTATGGCTACACCTTC. Residues: CASTQDYLNYGYTF.

The genes are TRBV7-2 and TRBJ2-3; 13 bases line up with TRBD2. Germline assignment: CDR1 SGHTA and CDR2 FQGNSA. J lost 1 base, V lost 5 bases, and 6 bases had no gene match. The CDR3 covers 17 residues. The chain's CDR3 is CASSMPLAGGGTDTQYF. Here the CDR3 DNA reads TGTGCCAGCAGCATGCCACTAGCGGGGGGGGGCACAGATACGCAGTATTTT.

This clonotype was detected ten times or more. The genes are TRBV10-3 and TRBJ2-2, with 7 bases lining up with TRBD2. The length of the CDR3 is 12 residues. Germline trimming cut 8 bases from V and 6 bases from J; bases unmatched to any gene: 3. Germline V lookup: CDR1 ENHRY, CDR2 SYGVKD. This chain's CDR3 is CAIGEGSGELFF. The CDR3 DNA reads TGTGCCATCGGGGAGGGGTCCGGGGAGCTGTTTTTT.

This clonotype was counted ten times or more. The rearrangement uses TRBV4-1 and TRBJ2-7, with D perhaps given as TRBD1 or TRBD2 (5 bases each). V was trimmed by 3 bases and J by 0 bases, leaving 9 bases between them. This CDR3 is built from 14 residues. Per germline, CDR1 MGHRA and CDR2 YSYEKL. The CDR3 here is CASSHGDGSYEQYF. The CDR3 nucleotides read TGCGCCAGCAGCCACGGGGACGGCTCCTACGAGCAGTACTTC.

DNA for the CDR3: TGTGCCAGCTCACCAGGGACAGGGCCTTGGTCTGGGGCCAACGTCCTGACTTTC. Translating it yields CASSPGTGPWSGANVLTF. V and J are TRBV18 and TRBJ2-6; 9 bases are a match to TRBD1. V was pared by 2 bases and J by 1 base, with 6 bases of the junction left unmatched. The germline V gene encodes CDR1 KGHSH and CDR2 LQKENI. The CDR3 sequence is 18 residues long.

This clonotype appeared a few times. J is TRBJ2-6 and V is TRBV7-9; D gene ambiguous. The CDR3 is made up of 14 amino acids. With 4 bases removed from V and 12 bases from J, the gap between germline ends came to 16 bases. Germline-derived CDR1 and CDR2 are SEHNR and FQNEAQ (reference sequence). CDR3 bases: TGTGCCAGCAGCTCCCTACTCGAGGAACCCGTCCTGACTTTC. It encodes CASSSLLEEPVLTF.

The V and J genes are TRBV30 and TRBJ2-1; D is perhaps TRBD1 (6 bases). The CDR3 has 14 residues. V gave up 4 bases and J gave up 2 bases, with 12 bases separating them. Germline loops: CDR1 GTSNPN, CDR2 SVGIG (reference sequence). The CDR3 is CAWIGTPTYNEQFF. The DNA for the CDR3 is TGTGCCTGGATCGGGACACCAACCTACAATGAGCAGTTCTTC.

This clonotype came up many times. The chain uses TRBV11-2 and TRBJ2-1; D unclear. Per germline, CDR1 SGHAT and CDR2 FQNNGV. The CDR3 spans 14 residues. The ends were cut back, 0 bases at V and 8 bases at J, with 11 bases in the middle. The chain's CDR3 is CASSLDLEDDEQFF. In nucleotides, the CDR3 is TGTGCCAGCAGCTTAGATCTTGAGGATGATGAGCAGTTCTTC. The complete variable domain, with remaining parts taken from reference TRBV11-2 and TRBJ2-1, reads EAGVAQSPRYKIIEKRQSVAFWCNPISGHATLYWYQQILGQGPKLLIQFQNNGVVDDSQLPKDRFSAERLKGVDSTLKIQPAKLEDSAVYLCASSLDLEDDEQFFGPGTRLTVL.

This clonotype was counted only a few times. The V gene is TRBV12-3 or TRBV12-4, the J gene TRBJ2-3; TRBD2 matches 8 bases. This CDR3 is 19 amino acids long. V shed 4 bases and J 1 base; nucleotides not matched to a gene: 16. The CDR3 nucleotides read TGTGCCAGCAGTTCGCTAGGACTAGCTATCCACCTCGGCACAGATACGCAGTATTTT. Translation: CASSSLGLAIHLGTDTQYF.